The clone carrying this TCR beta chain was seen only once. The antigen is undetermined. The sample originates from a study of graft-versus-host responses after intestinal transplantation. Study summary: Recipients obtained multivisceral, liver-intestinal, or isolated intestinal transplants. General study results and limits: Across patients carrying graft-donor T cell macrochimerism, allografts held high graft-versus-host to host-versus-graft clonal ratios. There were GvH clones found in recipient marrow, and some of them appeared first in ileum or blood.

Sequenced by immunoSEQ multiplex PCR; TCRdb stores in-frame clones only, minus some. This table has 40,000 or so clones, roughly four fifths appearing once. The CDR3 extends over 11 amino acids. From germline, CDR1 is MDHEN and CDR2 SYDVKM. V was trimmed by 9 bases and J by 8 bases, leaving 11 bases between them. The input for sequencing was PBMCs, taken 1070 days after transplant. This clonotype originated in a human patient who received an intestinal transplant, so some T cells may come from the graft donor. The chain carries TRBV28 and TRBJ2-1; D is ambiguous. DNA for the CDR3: TGTGCCAGTACATCCCGGGATGAGCAGTTCTTC. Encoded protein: CASTSRDEQFF. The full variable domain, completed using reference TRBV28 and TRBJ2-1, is DVKVTQSSRYLVKRTGEKVFLECVQDMDHENMFWYRQDPGLGLRLIYFSYDVKMKEKGDIPEGYSVSREKKERFSLILESASTNQTSMYLCASTSRDEQFFGPGTRLTVL.